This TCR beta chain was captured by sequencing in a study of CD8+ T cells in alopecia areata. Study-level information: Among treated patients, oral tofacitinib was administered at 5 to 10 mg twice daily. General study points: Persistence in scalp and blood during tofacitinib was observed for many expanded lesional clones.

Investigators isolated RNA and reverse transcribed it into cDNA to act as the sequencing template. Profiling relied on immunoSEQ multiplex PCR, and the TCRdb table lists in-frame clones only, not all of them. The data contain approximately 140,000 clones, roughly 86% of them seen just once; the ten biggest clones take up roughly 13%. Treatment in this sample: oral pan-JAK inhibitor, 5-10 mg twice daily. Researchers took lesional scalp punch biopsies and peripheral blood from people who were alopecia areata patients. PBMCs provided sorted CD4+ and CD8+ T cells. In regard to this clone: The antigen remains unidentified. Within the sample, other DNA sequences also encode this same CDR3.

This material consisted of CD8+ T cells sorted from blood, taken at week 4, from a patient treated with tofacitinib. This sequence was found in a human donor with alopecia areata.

The CDR3: CASSLAGGLYNEQFF. In DNA form, the CDR3 reads TGTGCCAGCAGTCTAGCGGGGGGACTCTACAATGAGCAGTTCTTC. The chain combines TRBV5-8 with TRBJ2-1; 11 bases align to TRBD2. Germline V gene data show CDR1 as SGHTS and CDR2 as YDEGEE. The V and J ends lost 5 bases and 3 bases, in that order; junction bases with no gene match: 4. This CDR3 is 15 amino acids long.